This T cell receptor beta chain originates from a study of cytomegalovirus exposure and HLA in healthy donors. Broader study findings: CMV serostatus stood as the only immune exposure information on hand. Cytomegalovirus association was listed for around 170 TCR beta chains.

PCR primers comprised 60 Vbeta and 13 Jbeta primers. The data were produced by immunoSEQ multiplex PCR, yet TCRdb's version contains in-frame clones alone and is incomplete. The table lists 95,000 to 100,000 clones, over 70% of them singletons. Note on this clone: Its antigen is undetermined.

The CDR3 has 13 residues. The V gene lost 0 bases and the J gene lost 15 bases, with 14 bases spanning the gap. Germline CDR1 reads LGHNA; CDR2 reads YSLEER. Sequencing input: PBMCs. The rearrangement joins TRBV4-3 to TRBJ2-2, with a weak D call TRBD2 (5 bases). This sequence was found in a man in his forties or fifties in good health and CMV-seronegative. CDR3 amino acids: CASSQEIRTGMFF. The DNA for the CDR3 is TGCGCCAGCAGCCAAGAGATCCGGACTGGGATGTTTTTT.